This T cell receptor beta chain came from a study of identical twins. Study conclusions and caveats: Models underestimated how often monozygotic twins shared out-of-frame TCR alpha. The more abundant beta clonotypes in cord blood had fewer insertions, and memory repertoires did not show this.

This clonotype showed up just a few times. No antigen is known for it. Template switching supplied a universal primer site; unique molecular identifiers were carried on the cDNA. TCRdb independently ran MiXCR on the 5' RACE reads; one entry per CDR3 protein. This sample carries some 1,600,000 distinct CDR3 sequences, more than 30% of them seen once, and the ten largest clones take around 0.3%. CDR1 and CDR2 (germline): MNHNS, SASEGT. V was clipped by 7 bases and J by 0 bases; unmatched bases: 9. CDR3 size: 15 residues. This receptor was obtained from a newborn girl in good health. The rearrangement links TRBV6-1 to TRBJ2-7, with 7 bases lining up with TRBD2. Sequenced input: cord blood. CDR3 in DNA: TGTGCCAGCAACTTCTGGGGGGGGTTCTCCTACGAGCAGTACTTC. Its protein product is CASNFWGGFSYEQYF.